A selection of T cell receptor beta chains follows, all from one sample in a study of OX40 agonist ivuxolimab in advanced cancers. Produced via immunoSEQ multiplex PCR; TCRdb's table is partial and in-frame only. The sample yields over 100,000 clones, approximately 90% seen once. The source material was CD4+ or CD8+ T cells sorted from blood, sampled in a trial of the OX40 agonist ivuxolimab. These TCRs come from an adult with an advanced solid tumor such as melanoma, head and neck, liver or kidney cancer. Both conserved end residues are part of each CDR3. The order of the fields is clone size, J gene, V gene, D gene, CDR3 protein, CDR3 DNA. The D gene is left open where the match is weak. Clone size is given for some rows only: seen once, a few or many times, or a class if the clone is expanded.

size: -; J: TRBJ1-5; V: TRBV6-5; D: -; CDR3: CASSYDGNQPQHF; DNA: TGTGCCAGCAGTTACGACGGCAATCAGCCCCAGCATTTT
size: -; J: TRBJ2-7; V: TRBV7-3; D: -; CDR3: CASSFRQGGEQYF; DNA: TGTGCCAGCAGCTTCCGTCAAGGTGGCGAGCAGTACTTC
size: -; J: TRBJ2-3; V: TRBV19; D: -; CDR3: CASSLALTDTQYF; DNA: TGTGCCAGTTCACTAGCATTGACAGATACGCAGTATTTT
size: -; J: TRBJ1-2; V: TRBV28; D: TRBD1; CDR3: CASSLFRDREDGYTF; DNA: TGTGCCAGCAGTTTATTCCGGGACAGGGAAGATGGCTACACCTTC
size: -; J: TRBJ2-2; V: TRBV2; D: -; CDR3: CASAWPGNTGELFF; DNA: TGTGCCAGCGCATGGCCCGGGAATACCGGGGAGCTGTTTTTT
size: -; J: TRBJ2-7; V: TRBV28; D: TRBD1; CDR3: CASRGQGYEQYF; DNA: TGTGCCAGCAGAGGACAGGGCTACGAGCAGTACTTC
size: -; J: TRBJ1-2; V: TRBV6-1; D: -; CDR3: CASKPPTYGYTF; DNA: TGTGCCAGCAAGCCTCCTACCTATGGCTACACCTTC
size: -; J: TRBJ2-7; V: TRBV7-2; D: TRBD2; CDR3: CASSLERGSFYEQYF; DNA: TGTGCCAGCAGCTTAGAGCGGGGGTCCTTCTACGAGCAGTACTTC
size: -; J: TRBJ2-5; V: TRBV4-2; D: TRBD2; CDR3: CASSQGTSGHTYQETQYF; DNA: TGTGCCAGCAGCCAGGGGACTAGCGGACATACGTACCAAGAGACCCAGTACTTC
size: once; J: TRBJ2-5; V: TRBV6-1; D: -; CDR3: CASRESFGTQETQYF; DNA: TGTGCCAGCAGGGAGTCCTTTGGAACCCAAGAGACCCAGTACTTC
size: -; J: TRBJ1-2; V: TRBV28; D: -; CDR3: CASSLSGIYGYTF; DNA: TGTGCCAGCAGTTTAAGTGGGATCTATGGCTACACCTTC
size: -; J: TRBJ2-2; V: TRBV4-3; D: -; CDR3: CASSQDFPGPTGELFF; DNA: TGCGCCAGCAGCCAAGACTTTCCGGGGCCCACCGGGGAGCTGTTTTTT
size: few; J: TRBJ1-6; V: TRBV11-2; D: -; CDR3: CASSPFPPEKSPLHF; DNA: TGTGCCAGCAGCCCGTTCCCCCCAGAGAAATCACCCCTCCACTTT
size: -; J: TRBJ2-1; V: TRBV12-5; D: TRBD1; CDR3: CASGPSRGSSYNEQFF; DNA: TGTGCTAGTGGACCTAGCAGGGGGAGCTCCTACAATGAGCAGTTCTTC
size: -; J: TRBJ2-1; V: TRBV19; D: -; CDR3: CASSKTWGGAEQFF; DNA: TGTGCCAGTAGCAAGACGTGGGGAGGCGCTGAGCAGTTCTTC
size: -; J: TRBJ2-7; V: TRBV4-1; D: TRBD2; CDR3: CASSQVLAGGYEQYF; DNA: TGCGCCAGCAGCCAAGTACTAGCGGGGGGTTACGAGCAGTACTTC
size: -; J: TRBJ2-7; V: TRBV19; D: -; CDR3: CASSMVGYEQYF; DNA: TGTGCCAGTAGTATGGTGGGCTACGAGCAGTACTTC
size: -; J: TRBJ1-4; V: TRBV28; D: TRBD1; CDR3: CASSLGGTGDEKLFF; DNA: TGTGCCAGCAGTTTAGGGGGGACAGGGGATGAAAAACTGTTTTTT
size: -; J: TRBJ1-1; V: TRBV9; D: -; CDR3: CASSPRAGRPEAFF; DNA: TGTGCCAGCAGCCCCCGCGCTGGGCGACCTGAAGCTTTCTTT
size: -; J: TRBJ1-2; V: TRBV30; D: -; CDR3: CARRTAVYGYTF; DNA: TGTGCCCGACGGACAGCGGTATATGGCTACACCTTC
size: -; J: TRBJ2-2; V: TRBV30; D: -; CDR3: CAWGGLAGGELFF; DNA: TGTGCCTGGGGGGGACTTGCCGGCGGGGAGCTGTTTTTT
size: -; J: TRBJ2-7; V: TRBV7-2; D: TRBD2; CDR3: CASSLGLAGSYEQYF; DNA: TGTGCCAGCAGCTTAGGACTAGCGGGTTCCTACGAGCAGTACTTC
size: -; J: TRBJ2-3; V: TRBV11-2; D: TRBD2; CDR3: CASSRKRGSTDTQYF; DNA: TGTGCCAGCAGCCGAAAGCGGGGAAGCACAGATACGCAGTATTTT
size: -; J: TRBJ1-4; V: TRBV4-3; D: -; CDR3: CASSSYRREKLFF; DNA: TGCGCCAGCAGCTCGTACAGGAGGGAAAAACTGTTTTTT
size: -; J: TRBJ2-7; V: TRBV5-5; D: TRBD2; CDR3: CASSRDYQEYEQYF; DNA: TGTGCCAGCAGCAGGGACTATCAGGAGTACGAGCAGTACTTC
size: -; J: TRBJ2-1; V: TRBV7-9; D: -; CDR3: CASSKRQNNEQFF; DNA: TGTGCCAGCAGCAAGCGACAGAACAATGAGCAGTTCTTC
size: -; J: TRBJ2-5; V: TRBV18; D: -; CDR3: CASSPSTVAETQYF; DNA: TGTGCCAGCTCACCTTCGACAGTCGCGGAGACCCAGTACTTC
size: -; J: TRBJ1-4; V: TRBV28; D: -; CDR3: CASGFPGRGVYFF; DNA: TGTGCCAGCGGGTTCCCAGGGAGGGGGGTTTATTTTTTT
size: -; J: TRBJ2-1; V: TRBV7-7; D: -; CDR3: CASSLGSTYNEQFF; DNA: TGTGCTAGCAGCTTGGGGAGCACCTACAATGAGCAGTTCTTC
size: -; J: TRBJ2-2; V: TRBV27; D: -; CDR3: CASSLRRFVGELFF; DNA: TGTGCCAGCAGTTTAAGACGTTTTGTCGGGGAGCTGTTTTTT
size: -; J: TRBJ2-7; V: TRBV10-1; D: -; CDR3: CASSVRCEQYF; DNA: TGCGCCAGCAGTGTCCGTTGCGAGCAGTACTTC
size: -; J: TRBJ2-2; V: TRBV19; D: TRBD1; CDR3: CASSGGQGLSTFTGELFF; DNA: TGTGCCAGTAGTGGTGGACAGGGGCTCTCCACTTTTACCGGGGAGCTGTTTTTT
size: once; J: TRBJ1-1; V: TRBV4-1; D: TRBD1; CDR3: CASSRGQGAPNTEAFF; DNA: TGCGCCAGCAGCCGAGGACAGGGGGCCCCTAACACTGAAGCTTTCTTT
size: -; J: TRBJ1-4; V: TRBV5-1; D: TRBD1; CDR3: CASSPYTGDHANEKLFF; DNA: TGCGCCAGCAGCCCTTATACAGGGGATCATGCTAATGAAAAACTGTTTTTT
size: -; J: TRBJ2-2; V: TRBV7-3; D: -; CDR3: CASRDLPNTGELFF; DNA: TGTGCCAGCAGAGACCTTCCGAACACCGGGGAGCTGTTTTTT
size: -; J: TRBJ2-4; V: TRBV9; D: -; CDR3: CASSVDGARGDIQYF; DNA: TGTGCCAGCAGCGTAGACGGGGCCCGGGGTGACATTCAGTACTTC
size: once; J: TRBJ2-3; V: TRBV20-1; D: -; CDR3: CSVPGQDTQYF; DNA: TGCAGTGTCCCAGGGCAGGATACGCAGTATTTT
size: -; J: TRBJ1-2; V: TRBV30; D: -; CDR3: CAWRAVQDNGYTF; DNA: TGTGCCTGGAGGGCGGTGCAGGACAATGGCTACACCTTC
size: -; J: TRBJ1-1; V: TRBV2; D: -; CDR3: CASTSQTMNTEAFF; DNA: TGTGCCAGCACTTCTCAGACCATGAACACTGAAGCTTTCTTT
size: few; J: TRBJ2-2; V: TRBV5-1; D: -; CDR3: CASSLGQASNTGELFF; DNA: TGCGCCAGCAGCTTGGGACAGGCCTCGAACACCGGGGAGCTGTTTTTT
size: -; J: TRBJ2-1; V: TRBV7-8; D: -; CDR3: CASSSQPQHNEQFF; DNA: TGTGCCAGCAGCTCCCAACCACAGCACAATGAGCAGTTCTTC
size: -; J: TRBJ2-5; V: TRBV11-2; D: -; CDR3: CASSLGRQETQYF; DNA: TGTGCCAGCAGCTTAGGACGCCAAGAGACCCAGTACTTC
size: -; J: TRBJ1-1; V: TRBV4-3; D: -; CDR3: CASSKEPGRGGTEAFF; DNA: TGCGCCAGCAGCAAAGAGCCCGGCAGGGGCGGCACTGAAGCTTTCTTT
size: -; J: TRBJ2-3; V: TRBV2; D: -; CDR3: CASSGGTVSTDTQYF; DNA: TGTGCCAGCAGCGGGGGAACTGTTAGCACAGATACGCAGTATTTT
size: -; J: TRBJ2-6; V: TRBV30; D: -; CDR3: CAWSDSGANVLTF; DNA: TGTGCCTGGAGCGACTCTGGGGCCAACGTCCTGACTTTC
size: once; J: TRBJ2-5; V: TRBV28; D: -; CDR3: CASTTVYQETQYF; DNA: TGTGCCAGCACAACAGTGTACCAAGAGACCCAGTACTTC